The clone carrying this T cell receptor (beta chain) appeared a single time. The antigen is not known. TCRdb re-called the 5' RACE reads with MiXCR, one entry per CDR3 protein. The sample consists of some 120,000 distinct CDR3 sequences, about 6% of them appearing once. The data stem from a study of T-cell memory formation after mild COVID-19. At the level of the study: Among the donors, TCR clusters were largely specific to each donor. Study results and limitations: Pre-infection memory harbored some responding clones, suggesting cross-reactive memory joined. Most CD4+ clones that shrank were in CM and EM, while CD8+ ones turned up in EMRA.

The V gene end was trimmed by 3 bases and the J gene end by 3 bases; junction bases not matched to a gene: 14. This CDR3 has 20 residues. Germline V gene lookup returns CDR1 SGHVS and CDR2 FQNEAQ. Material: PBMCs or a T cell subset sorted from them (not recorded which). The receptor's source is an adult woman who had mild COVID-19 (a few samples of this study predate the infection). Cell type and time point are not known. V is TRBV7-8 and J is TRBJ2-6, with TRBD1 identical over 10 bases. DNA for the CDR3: TGTGCCAGCAGCTTCAGGTCAAGGACAGGGGGAAGGAGTGGGGCCAACGTCCTGACTTTC. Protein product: CASSFRSRTGGRSGANVLTF.